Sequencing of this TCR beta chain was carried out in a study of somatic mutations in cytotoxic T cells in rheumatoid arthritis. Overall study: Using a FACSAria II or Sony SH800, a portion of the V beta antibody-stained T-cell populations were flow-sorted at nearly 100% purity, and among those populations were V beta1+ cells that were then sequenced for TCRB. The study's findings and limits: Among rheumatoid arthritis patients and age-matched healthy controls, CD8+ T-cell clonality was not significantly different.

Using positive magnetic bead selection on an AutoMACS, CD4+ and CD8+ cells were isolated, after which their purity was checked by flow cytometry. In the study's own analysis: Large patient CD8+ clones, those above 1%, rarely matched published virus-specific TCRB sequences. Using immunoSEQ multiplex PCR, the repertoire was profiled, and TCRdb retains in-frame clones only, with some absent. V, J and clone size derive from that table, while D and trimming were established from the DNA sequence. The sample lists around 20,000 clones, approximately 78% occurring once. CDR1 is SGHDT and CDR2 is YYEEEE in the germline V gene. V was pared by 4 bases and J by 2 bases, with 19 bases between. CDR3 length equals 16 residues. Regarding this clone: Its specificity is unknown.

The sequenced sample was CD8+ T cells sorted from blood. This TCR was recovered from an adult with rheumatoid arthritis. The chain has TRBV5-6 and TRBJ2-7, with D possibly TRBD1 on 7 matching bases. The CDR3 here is CASSGGTESLTYEQYF. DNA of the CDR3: TGTGCCAGCAGCGGAGGGACAGAGTCCCTTACCTACGAGCAGTACTTC.